This TCR beta chain was sequenced during a study of blood T cell repertoires in COVID-19. The table came from immunoSEQ multiplex PCR; TCRdb's copy has only in-frame clones and leaves some out. Here the sample spans under 300,000 clones, approximately 83% being singletons. The CDR3 spans 14 residues. Germline V gene sequence: CDR1 MNHEY, CDR2 SMNVEV (reference sequence). The V and J ends lost 4 bases and 1 base, in that order; junction bases with no gene match: 3. The TCR sequence derives from a man in his fifties who had recovered from COVID-19. Input material: PBMCs or T cells enriched from blood (not recorded which). The chain carries TRBV27 and TRBJ1-1; 7 bases line up with TRBD1. The CDR3: CASSSAGGNTEAFF. CDR3 DNA: TGTGCCAGCAGTTCTGCAGGGGGGAACACTGAAGCTTTCTTT.